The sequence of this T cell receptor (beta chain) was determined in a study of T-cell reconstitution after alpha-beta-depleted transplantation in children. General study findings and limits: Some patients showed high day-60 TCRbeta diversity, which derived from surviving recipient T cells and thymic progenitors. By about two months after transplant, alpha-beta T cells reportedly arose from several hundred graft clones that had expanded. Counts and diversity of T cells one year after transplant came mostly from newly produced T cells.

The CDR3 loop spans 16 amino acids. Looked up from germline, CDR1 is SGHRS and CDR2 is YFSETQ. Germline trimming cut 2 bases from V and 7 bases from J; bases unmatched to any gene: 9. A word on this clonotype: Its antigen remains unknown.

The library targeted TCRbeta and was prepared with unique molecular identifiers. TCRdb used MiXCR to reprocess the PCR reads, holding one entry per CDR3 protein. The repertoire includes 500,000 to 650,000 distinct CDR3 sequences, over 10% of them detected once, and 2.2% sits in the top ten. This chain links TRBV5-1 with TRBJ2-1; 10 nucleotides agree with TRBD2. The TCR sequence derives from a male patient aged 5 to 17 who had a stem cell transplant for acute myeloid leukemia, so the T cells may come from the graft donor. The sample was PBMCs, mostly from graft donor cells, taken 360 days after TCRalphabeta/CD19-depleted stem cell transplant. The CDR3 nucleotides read TGCGCCAGCAGCTTTGGCCTAGCGGGAGAAGGAAATGAGCAGTTCTTC. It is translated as CASSFGLAGEGNEQFF.